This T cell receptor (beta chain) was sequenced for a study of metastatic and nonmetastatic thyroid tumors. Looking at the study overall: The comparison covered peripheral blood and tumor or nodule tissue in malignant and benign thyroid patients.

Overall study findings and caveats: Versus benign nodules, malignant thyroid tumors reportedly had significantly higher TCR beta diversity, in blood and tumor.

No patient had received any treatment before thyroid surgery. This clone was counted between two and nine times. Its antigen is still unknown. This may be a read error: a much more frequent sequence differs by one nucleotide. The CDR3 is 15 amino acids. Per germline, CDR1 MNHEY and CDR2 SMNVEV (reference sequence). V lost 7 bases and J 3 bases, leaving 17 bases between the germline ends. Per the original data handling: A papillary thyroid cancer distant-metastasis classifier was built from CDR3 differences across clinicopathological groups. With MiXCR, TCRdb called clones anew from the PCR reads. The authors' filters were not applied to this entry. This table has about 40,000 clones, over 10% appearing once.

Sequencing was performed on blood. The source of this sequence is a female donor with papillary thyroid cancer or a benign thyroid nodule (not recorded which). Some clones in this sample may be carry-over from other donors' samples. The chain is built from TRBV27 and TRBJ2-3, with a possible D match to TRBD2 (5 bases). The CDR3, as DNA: TGTGCCAGCACAGCGTACGGGATAACGACAGATACGCAGTATTTT. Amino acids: CASTAYGITTDTQYF.